The TCR beta chain under discussion was sequenced for a study of response to subunit inactivated influenza vaccine. Study-wide results and caveats: The authors put forward the suggestion that each seasonal influenza vaccination may bring in only a limited number of new T cells.

TCRdb re-analysed the RT-PCR reads in MiXCR, keeping a single row per CDR3 protein. The sample has about 650,000 distinct CDR3 sequences; approximately 15% are singletons. As to this clonotype: What it binds is unknown.

The TCR originated in a man aged 50 to 59 who received an inactivated influenza vaccine. The sequencing here drew on PBMCs from blood, taken around 14 days before vaccination.

The CDR3 sequence: CASSYNGREAFF. The CDR3 bases are TGTGCCAGCAGTTACAACGGGCGGGAAGCTTTCTTT. J is TRBJ1-1 and V is TRBV6-5; D call uncertain. Trimming pared 2 bases from V and 8 bases from J, leaving 9 bases between. The CDR3 runs 12 residues. The germline V gene encodes CDR1 MNHEY and CDR2 SVGAGI.